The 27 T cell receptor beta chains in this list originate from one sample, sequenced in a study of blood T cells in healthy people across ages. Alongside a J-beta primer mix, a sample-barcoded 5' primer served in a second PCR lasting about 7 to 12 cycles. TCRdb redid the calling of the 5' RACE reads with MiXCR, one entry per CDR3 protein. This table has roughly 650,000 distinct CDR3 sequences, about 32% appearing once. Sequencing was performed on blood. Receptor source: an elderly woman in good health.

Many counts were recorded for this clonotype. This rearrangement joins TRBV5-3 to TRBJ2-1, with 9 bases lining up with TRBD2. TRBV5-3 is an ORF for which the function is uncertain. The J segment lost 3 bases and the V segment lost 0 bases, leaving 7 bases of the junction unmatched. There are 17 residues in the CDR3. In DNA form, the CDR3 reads TGTGCCAGAAGCTTGGTAGGGCGCGGGGGGGACTACAATGAGCAGTTCTTC. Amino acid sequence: CARSLVGRGGDYNEQFF.

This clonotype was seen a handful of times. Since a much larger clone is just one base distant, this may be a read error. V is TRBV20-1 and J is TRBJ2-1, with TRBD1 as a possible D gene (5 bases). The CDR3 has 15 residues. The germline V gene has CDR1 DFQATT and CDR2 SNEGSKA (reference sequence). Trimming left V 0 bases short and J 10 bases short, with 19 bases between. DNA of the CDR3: TGCAGTGCTAGAGATATAAGGACATCCTCCAACGAGCAGTTCTTC. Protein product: CSARDIRTSSNEQFF.

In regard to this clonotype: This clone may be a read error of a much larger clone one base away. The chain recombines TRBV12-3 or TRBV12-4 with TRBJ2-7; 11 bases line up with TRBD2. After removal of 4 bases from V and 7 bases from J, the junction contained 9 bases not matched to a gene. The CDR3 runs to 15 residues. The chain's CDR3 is CASSSPGLAANEQYF. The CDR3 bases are TGTGCCAGCAGTTCGCCGGGACTAGCGGCGAATGAGCAGTACTTC.

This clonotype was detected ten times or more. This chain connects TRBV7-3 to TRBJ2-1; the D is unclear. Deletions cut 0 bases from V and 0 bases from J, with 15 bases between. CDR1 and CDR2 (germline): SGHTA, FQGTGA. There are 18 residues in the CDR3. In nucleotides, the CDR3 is TGTGCCAGCAGCTTAACGATCGGGCGGCTGGGCTCCTACAATGAGCAGTTCTTC. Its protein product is CASSLTIGRLGSYNEQFF.

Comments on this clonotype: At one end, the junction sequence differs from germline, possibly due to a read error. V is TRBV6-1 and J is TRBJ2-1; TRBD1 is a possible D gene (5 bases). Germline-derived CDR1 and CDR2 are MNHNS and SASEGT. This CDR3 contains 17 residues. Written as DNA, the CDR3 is TGTGCCAGCAGTGAAGGAACGTTGGCAGGGTACTACAATGGGCAGTTCTTC. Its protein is CASSEGTLAGYYNGQFF.

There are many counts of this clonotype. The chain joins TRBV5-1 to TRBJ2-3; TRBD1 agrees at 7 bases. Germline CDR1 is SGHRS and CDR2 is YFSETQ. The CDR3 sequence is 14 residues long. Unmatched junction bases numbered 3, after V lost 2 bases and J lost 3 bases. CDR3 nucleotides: TGCGCCAGCAGCTTCACGACAGGGACAGATACGCAGTATTTT. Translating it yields CASSFTTGTDTQYF. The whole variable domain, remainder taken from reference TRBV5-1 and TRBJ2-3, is KAGVTQTPRYLIKTRGQQVTLSCSPISGHRSVSWYQQTPGQGLQFLFEYFSETQRNKGNFPGRFSGRQFSNSRSEMNVSTLELGDSALYLCASSFTTGTDTQYFGPGTRLTVL.

DNA for the CDR3: TGTGCCAGTAGTACCCCTCCCGGACTGAACACTGAAGCTTTCTTT. Its translation is CASSTPPGLNTEAFF. V and J are TRBV19 and TRBJ1-1; no clear D. The germline V and J ends were trimmed by 4 bases and 0 bases, with 12 bases remaining between them. Germline assignment: CDR1 LNHDA and CDR2 SQIVND (reference sequence). This CDR3 has 15 residues.

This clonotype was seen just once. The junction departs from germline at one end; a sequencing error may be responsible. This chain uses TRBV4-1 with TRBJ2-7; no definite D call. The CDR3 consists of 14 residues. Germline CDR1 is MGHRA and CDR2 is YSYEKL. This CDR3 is CASSHSDNFGEQYF. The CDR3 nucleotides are TGTGCCAGCAGCCACTCCGACAACTTCGGCGAGCAGTACTTC.

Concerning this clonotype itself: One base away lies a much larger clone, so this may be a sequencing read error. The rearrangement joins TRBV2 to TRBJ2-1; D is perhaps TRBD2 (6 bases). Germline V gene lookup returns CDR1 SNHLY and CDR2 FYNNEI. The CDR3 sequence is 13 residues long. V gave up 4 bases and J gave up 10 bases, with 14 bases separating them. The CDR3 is CASSVSADYEQFF. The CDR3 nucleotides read TGTGCCAGCAGTGTCAGCGCGGACTACGAGCAGTTCTTC.

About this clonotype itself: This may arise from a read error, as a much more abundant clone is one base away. CDR3 residues: CSAREGGLANYGYTF. DNA for the CDR3: TGCAGTGCTAGAGAGGGGGGATTAGCTAACTATGGCTACACCTTC. The chain carries TRBV20-1 and TRBJ1-2; tentatively, D is TRBD1 (5 bases). There are 15 residues in the CDR3. V was shortened by 0 bases and J by 0 bases, with 11 bases between the two germline ends. The germline CDR1 and CDR2 sequences are DFQATT and SNEGSKA (reference sequence).

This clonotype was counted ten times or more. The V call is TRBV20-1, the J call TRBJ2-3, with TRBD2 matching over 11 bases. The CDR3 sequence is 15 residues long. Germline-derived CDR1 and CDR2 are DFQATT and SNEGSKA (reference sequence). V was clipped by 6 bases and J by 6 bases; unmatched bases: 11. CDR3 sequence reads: CSAARLAGSRDTQYF. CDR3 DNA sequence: TGCAGTGCCGCGAGACTAGCGGGAAGTAGGGATACGCAGTATTTT.

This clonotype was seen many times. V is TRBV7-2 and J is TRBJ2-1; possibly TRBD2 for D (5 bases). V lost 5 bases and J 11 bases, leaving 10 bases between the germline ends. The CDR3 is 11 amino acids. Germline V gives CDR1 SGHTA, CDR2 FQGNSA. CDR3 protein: CASSEAVQQFF. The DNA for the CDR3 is TGTGCCAGCAGCGAAGCGGTACAGCAGTTCTTC.

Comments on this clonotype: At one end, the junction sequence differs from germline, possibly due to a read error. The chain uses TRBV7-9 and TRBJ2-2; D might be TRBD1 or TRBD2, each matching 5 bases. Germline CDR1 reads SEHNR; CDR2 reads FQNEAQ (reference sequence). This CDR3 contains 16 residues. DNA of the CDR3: TGTGTCAGCAGCTTAGGCCGGGGCCGTTACACCGGGGAGCTGTTTTTT. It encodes CVSSLGRGRYTGELFF.

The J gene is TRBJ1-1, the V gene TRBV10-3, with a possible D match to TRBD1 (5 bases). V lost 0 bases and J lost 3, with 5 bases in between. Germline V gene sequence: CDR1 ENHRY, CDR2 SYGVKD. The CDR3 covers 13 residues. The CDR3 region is CAISESGDTEAFF. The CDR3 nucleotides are TGTGCCATCAGTGAGTCGGGGGACACTGAAGCTTTCTTT.

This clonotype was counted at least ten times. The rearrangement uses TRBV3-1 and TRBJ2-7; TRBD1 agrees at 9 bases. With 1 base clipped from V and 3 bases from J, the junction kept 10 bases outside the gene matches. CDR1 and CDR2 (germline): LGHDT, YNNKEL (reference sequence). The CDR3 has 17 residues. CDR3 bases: TGTGCCAGCAGCCAAGCTCCGACCGGGACAGGGAGCTACGAGCAGTACTTC. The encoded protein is CASSQAPTGTGSYEQYF.

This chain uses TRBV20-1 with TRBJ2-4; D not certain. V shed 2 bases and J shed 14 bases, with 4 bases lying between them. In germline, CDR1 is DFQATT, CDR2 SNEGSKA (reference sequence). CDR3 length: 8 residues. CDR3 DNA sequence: TGCAGTGCTAGAATAGAGTACTTC. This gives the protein CSARIEYF.

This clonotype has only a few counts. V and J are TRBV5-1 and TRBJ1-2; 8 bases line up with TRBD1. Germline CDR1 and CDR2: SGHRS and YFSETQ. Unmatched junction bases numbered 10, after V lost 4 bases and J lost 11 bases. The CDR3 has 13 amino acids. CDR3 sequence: CASSPGGTGLYTF. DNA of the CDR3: TGCGCCAGCAGCCCCGGCGGGACAGGCCTTTACACCTTC.

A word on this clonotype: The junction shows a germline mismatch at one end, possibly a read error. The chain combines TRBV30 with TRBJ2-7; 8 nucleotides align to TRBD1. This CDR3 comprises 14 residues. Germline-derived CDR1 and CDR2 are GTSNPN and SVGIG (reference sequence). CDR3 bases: TGTGCCCGGAGTGCGTCCAGGGGGCGCTACGAGCAGTACTTC. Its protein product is CARSASRGRYEQYF. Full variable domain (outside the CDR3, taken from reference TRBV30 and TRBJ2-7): SQTIHQWPATLVQPVGSPLSLECTVEGTSNPNLYWYRQAAGRGLQLLFYSVGIGQISSEVPQNLSASRPQDRQFILSSKKLLLSDSGFYLCARSASRGRYEQYFGPGTRLTVT.

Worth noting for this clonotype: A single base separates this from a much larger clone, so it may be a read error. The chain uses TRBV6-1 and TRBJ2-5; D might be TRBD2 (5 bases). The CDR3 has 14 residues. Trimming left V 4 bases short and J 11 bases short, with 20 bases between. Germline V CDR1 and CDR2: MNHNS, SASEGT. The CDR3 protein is CASSVETGYNEQYF. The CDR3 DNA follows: TGTGCCAGCAGTGTGGAGACGGGGTACAATGAGCAGTACTTC.

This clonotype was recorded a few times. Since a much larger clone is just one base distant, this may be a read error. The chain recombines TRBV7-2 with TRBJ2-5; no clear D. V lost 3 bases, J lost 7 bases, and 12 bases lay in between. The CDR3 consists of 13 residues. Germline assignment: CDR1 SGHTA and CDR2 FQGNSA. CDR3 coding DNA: TGTGCCAGCAGCTTTTCGGACCGAGGGACCCAGTACTTC. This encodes CASSFSDRGTQYF.

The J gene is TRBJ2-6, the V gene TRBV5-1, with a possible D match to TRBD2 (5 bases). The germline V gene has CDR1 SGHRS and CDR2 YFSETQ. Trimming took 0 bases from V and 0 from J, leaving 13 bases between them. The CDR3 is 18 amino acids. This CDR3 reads CASSLEVMGSSGANVLTF. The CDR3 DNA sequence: TGCGCCAGCAGCTTGGAGGTTATGGGGAGCTCTGGGGCCAACGTCCTGACTTTC. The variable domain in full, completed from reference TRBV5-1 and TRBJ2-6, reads KAGVTQTPRYLIKTRGQQVTLSCSPISGHRSVSWYQQTPGQGLQFLFEYFSETQRNKGNFPGRFSGRQFSNSRSEMNVSTLELGDSALYLCASSLEVMGSSGANVLTFGAGSRLTVL.

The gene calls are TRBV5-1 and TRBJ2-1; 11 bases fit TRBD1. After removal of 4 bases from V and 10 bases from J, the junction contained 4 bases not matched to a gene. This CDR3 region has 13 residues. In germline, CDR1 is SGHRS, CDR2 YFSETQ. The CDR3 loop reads CASSRTGGDEQFF. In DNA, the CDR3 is TGCGCCAGCAGCCGGACAGGGGGCGACGAGCAGTTCTTC.

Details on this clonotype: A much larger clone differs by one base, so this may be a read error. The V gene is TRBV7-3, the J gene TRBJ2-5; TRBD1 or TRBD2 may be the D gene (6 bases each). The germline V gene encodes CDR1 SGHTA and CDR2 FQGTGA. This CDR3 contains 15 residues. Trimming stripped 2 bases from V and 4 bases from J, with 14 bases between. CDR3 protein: CASSLAPGARETQYF. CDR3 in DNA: TGTGCCAGCAGCTTAGCACCGGGGGCGAGAGAGACCCAGTACTTC.

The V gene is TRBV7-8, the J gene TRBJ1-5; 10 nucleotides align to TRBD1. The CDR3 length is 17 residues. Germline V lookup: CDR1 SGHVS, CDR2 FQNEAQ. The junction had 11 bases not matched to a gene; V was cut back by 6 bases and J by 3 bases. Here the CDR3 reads CASSLRWTGGFNQPQHF. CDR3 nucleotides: TGTGCCAGCAGTTTAAGATGGACAGGGGGGTTCAATCAGCCCCAGCATTTT. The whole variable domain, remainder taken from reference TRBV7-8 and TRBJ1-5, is GAGVSQSPRYKVAKRGQDVALRCDPISGHVSLFWYQQALGQGPEFLTYFQNEAQLDKSGLPSDRFFAERPEGSVSTLKIQRTQQEDSAVYLCASSLRWTGGFNQPQHFGDGTRLSIL.

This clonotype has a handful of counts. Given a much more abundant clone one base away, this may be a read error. The CDR3 DNA follows: TGCGCCAGCAGGGAGGGTATTCCCGGCAATGAGCAGTACTTC. Its protein product is CASREGIPGNEQYF. This chain links TRBV5-1 with TRBJ2-7; TRBD2 might be the D (6 bases). The CDR3 extends over 14 amino acids. The V gene lost 5 bases and the J gene lost 7 bases, with 19 bases spanning the gap. Germline V gene data show CDR1 as SGHRS and CDR2 as YFSETQ.

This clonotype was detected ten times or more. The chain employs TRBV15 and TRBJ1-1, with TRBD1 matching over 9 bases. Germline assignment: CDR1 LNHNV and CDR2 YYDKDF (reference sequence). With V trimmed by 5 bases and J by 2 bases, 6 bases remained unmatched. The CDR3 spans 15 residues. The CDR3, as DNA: TGTGCCACCAGCGGTAACAGGGGGCCCAACACTGAAGCTTTCTTT. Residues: CATSGNRGPNTEAFF.

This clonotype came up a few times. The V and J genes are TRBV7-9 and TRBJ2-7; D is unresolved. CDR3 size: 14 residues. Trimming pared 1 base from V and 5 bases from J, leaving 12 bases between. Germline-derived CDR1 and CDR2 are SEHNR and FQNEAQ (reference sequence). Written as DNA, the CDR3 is TGTGCCAGCAGCTTAGAAAGGCCCCTGAACGAGCAGTACTTC. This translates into CASSLERPLNEQYF.